There are a few counts of the clone carrying this T cell receptor beta chain. Original handling: Reference gene primer amplification gave nucleated cell count estimates. Libraries were prepared by immunoSEQ multiplex PCR; TCRdb keeps only in-frame clonotypes and omits some of them. That table supplies the V and J calls and clone size; D and trimming were determined from the DNA. Among fewer than 90,000 clones, 80% were seen once, and the ten largest hold 15% to 20%. The sample belongs to a study of blood T cell repertoires in COVID-19. Study overall: Collection of acute and convalescent COVID-19 samples took place in the United States, Italy and Spain. Nucleic acid was either cDNA or gDNA, and it came from T cells, B-cell-depleted T cells, or PBMCs.

The sample comprised peripheral blood. This sequence was found in an elderly woman with acute or convalescent COVID-19.

The CDR3 sequence is CASSIGQYNQPQHF. The DNA for the CDR3 is TGTGCCAGTAGTATAGGGCAGTACAATCAGCCCCAGCATTTT. This sequence joins TRBV19 and TRBJ1-5; D uncertain. Between the trimmed V and J ends, which lost 1 base and 3 bases, there was a span of 7 bases. From germline, CDR1 is LNHDA and CDR2 SQIVND (reference sequence). The CDR3 is 14 amino acids.